The 27 T cell receptor beta chains presented below share a single source sample, sequenced in a study of OX40 agonist ivuxolimab in advanced cancers. Assay used: immunoSEQ multiplex PCR; TCRdb lists only in-frame clones, some missing. The repertoire has tens of thousands of clones, 80% of them found once; the top ten carry 8% to 13%. The input for sequencing was CD4+ or CD8+ T cells sorted from blood, taken in a trial of the OX40 agonist ivuxolimab. The receptor source for this set is an adult with an advanced solid tumor such as melanoma, head and neck, liver or kidney cancer.

This clone was found a few times. The rearrangement joins TRBV30 to TRBJ2-7; D perhaps matches TRBD1 (5 bases). The CDR3 sequence is 12 residues long. The V gene lost 1 base and the J gene lost 6 bases, with 10 bases spanning the gap. The germline V gene encodes CDR1 GTSNPN and CDR2 SVGIG (reference sequence). The CDR3 DNA reads as TGTGCCTGGAGTGAAGGGGCGCGCGAGCAGTACTTC. Translated: CAWSEGAREQYF.

Of note for this clone: Other DNA sequences in the sample encode the same CDR3. The V gene is TRBV5-1, the J gene TRBJ2-7, with TRBD2 matching 10 bases. Germline-derived CDR1 and CDR2 are SGHRS and YFSETQ. CDR3 length equals 15 residues. Trimming at V came to 0 bases and at J to 2 bases, leaving 2 bases not matched to a gene. DNA of the CDR3: TGCGCCAGCAGCTTGGGGACTAGCGGAGCCTACGAGCAGTACTTC. The encoded protein is CASSLGTSGAYEQYF.

The chain couples TRBV7-2 to TRBJ2-7; 11 nucleotides line up with TRBD1. Germline V gives CDR1 SGHTA, CDR2 FQGNSA. CDR3 size: 15 residues. J lost 2 bases, V lost 3 bases, and 3 bases had no gene match. The CDR3 bases are TGTGCCAGCAGCTTCGGGACAGGGGGACCCTACGAGCAGTACTTC. Its translation is CASSFGTGGPYEQYF.

CDR3: CASSLLLNEQFF. The CDR3 nucleotides are TGTGCCAGCAGCTTGCTTCTCAATGAGCAGTTCTTC. This chain uses TRBV7-2 with TRBJ2-1; D not resolved. The CDR3 sequence is 12 residues long. Germline CDR1 and CDR2: SGHTA and FQGNSA. V lost 3 bases and J lost 6, with 6 bases in between.

V and J are TRBV18 and TRBJ2-7, with D unresolved. This CDR3 comprises 15 residues. V lost 0 bases to trimming and J lost 1 base, with 10 bases between them. Germline V CDR1 and CDR2: KGHSH, LQKENI. The CDR3 DNA reads as TGTGCCAGCTCACCACCGGCGACGGATTCCTACGAGCAGTACTTC. This gives the protein CASSPPATDSYEQYF. The full variable domain, its missing parts supplied by reference TRBV18 and TRBJ2-7, is NAGVMQNPRHLVRRRGQEARLRCSPMKGHSHVYWYRQLPEEGLKFMVYLQKENIIDESGMPKERFSAEFPKEGPSILRIQQVVRGDSAAYFCASSPPATDSYEQYFGPGTRLTVT.

The chain joins TRBV7-1 to TRBJ2-7, with 10 bases lining up with TRBD2. TRBV7-1 is given ORF status, its function remaining uncertain. Unmatched junction bases numbered 15, after V lost 8 bases and J lost 5 bases. The CDR3 has 16 residues. DNA for the CDR3: TGTGCCAGCGCTCCACCCTGGAGTAGCGGGAGGAACGAGCAGTACTTC. It translates to CASAPPWSSGRNEQYF.

The rearrangement links TRBV4-3 to TRBJ2-2; TRBD2 aligns across 10 bases. J gave up 1 base and V 4 bases, and 3 bases lay outside the gene matches. The CDR3 totals 16 residues. In germline, CDR1 is LGHNA, CDR2 YSLEER. Here the CDR3 DNA reads TGCGCCAGCAGCCTACGGACTAGCGGGAACACCGGGGAGCTGTTTTTT. Translated: CASSLRTSGNTGELFF.

J is TRBJ1-1 and V is TRBV27; D is unclear. Trimming cost V 8 bases and J 14 bases, with 24 bases left between them. Germline V lookup: CDR1 MNHEY, CDR2 SMNVEV (reference sequence). This CDR3 has 13 amino acids. The CDR3 DNA sequence: TGTGCCAGCGCTACCTCAGGTGCGGCCAAGAGGTTCTTT. Its translation: CASATSGAAKRFF.

The CDR3 DNA follows: TGCGCCAGCAGCCAAGGCACTAGCGGGATCAGGCGCAGGGGATACAATGAGCAGTTCTTC. Translation gives CASSQGTSGIRRRGYNEQFF. The rearrangement links TRBV4-1 to TRBJ2-1, with 10 bases matching TRBD2. CDR1 is MGHRA, CDR2 YSYEKL, per germline. The CDR3 has 20 residues. V was clipped by 1 base and J by 4 bases; unmatched bases: 16.

The gene calls are TRBV11-3 and TRBJ2-1; TRBD2 agrees at 10 bases. Germline V gene data show CDR1 as SGHNT and CDR2 as YENEEA. Trimming cost V 4 bases and J 1 base; bases outside gene matches: 1. The CDR3 runs 15 residues. CDR3 coding DNA: TGTGCCAGCAGCTCTAGCGGGAGTTCCTACAATGAGCAGTTCTTC. It codes for CASSSSGSSYNEQFF.

V and J are TRBV6-1 and TRBJ2-2; no clear D gene. Germline CDR1 MNHNS, CDR2 SASEGT. V was pared by 6 bases and J by 6 bases, with 8 bases between. CDR3 length: 12 amino acids. The CDR3 here is CASSRTAGELFF. CDR3 DNA sequence: TGTGCCAGCAGCAGGACGGCCGGGGAGCTGTTTTTT.

The chain recombines TRBV28 with TRBJ1-5, with unresolved D. Germline V gives CDR1 MDHEN, CDR2 SYDVKM. Trimming stripped 5 bases from V and 3 bases from J, with 14 bases between. The CDR3 consists of 15 residues. The CDR3 bases are TGTGCCAGCAGTACACGGGGAGAAAACAATCAGCCCCAGCATTTT. Protein sequence: CASSTRGENNQPQHF.

V gene TRBV18 combines with J gene TRBJ2-3; D may be TRBD2 (6 bases). The CDR3 spans 15 residues. The germline V gene encodes CDR1 KGHSH and CDR2 LQKENI. Trimming took off 0 bases at V and 7 bases at J, with 14 bases between the two ends. Here the CDR3 reads CASSPPAAGMNTQYF. Here the CDR3 DNA reads TGTGCCAGCTCACCACCCGCCGCGGGAATGAATACGCAGTATTTT.

V is TRBV19 and J is TRBJ1-5; possibly TRBD1 for D (5 bases). CDR3 length: 15 amino acids. CDR1 and CDR2 (germline): LNHDA, SQIVND (reference sequence). V was trimmed by 6 bases and J by 2 bases, leaving 14 bases between them. The CDR3 loop reads CASRDTPSGNQPQHF. DNA of the CDR3: TGTGCCAGTAGGGACACCCCCTCAGGCAATCAGCCCCAGCATTTT.

This CDR3 is CASSSGLAGSVEQFF. The CDR3 DNA reads TGCGCCAGCAGCTCGGGACTAGCGGGATCCGTTGAGCAGTTCTTC. This chain uses TRBV5-1 with TRBJ2-1; 13 bases match TRBD2. The germline gives CDR1 SGHRS, CDR2 YFSETQ. J was trimmed by 9 bases and V by 3 bases; bases with no gene match: 6. The CDR3 loop spans 15 amino acids. Full variable domain (missing parts from reference TRBV5-1 and TRBJ2-1): KAGVTQTPRYLIKTRGQQVTLSCSPISGHRSVSWYQQTPGQGLQFLFEYFSETQRNKGNFPGRFSGRQFSNSRSEMNVSTLELGDSALYLCASSSGLAGSVEQFFGPGTRLTVL.

This chain connects TRBV10-1 to TRBJ2-3, with 11 bases identical to TRBD2. The CDR3 is 18 amino acids. Germline CDR1 is WNHNN and CDR2 is SYGVQD (reference sequence). Germline trimming cut 4 bases from V and 1 base from J; bases unmatched to any gene: 10. The CDR3, as DNA: TGCGCCAGCAGTGGGACCGGGACTAGCGGATCCCGCACAGATACGCAGTATTTT. This encodes CASSGTGTSGSRTDTQYF.

The chain recombines TRBV9 with TRBJ1-4; no firm D call. The germline CDR1 and CDR2 sequences are SGDLS and YYNGEE. The CDR3 contains 16 residues. Trimming left V 0 bases short and J 1 base short, with 10 bases between. CDR3 loop: CASSVGDGRTNEKLFF. The CDR3 bases are TGTGCCAGCAGCGTAGGAGATGGGAGAACTAATGAAAAACTGTTTTTT.

This chain uses TRBV29-1 with TRBJ1-1, with 8 bases lining up with TRBD1. The CDR3 is made up of 12 amino acids. The junction had 5 bases not matched to a gene; V was cut back by 7 bases and J by 4 bases. The germline CDR1 and CDR2 sequences are SQVTM and ANQGSEA. The CDR3 here is CSDRGWGTEAFF. The CDR3 coding sequence is TGCAGCGACAGGGGGTGGGGCACTGAAGCTTTCTTT.

The chain has TRBV19 and TRBJ2-7; D remains unclear. The germline CDR1 and CDR2 sequences are LNHDA and SQIVND (reference sequence). This CDR3 spans 17 amino acids. V lost 1 base and J lost 1, with 17 bases in between. CDR3 in amino acids: CASSIGSNSVKSYEQYF. In nucleotides, the CDR3 is TGTGCCAGTAGTATAGGTTCGAACAGTGTGAAATCCTACGAGCAGTACTTC.

This clone was observed a few times. V usage is TRBV5-5 and J usage is TRBJ1-1, with unresolved D. Deletions cut 4 bases from V and 0 bases from J, with 4 bases between. Per the germline V gene, CDR1 is SGHKS and CDR2 is YYEKEE (reference sequence). The CDR3 runs 12 residues. The CDR3 coding sequence is TGTGCCAGCAGCCGGTTGAACACTGAAGCTTTCTTT. It specifies CASSRLNTEAFF. The full variable domain, in which reference TRBV5-5 and TRBJ1-1 provide the parts outside the CDR3, is DAGVTQSPTHLIKTRGQQVTLRCSPISGHKSVSWYQQVLGQGPQFIFQYYEKEERGRGNFPDRFSARQFPNYSSELNVNALLLGDSALYLCASSRLNTEAFFGQGTRLTVV.

The rearrangement uses TRBV9 and TRBJ2-7; no definite D call. V was cut by 3 bases and J by 0 bases, with 7 bases left in between. The CDR3 consists of 13 residues. Germline values: CDR1 SGDLS, CDR2 YYNGEE. CDR3 in amino acids: CASSEDSSYEQYF. The CDR3, as DNA: TGTGCCAGCAGCGAGGATAGCTCCTACGAGCAGTACTTC.

The V gene is TRBV9, the J gene TRBJ1-5; perhaps TRBD1 as D (5 bases). Trimming took 7 bases from V and 1 from J, leaving 30 bases between them. The germline V gene encodes CDR1 SGDLS and CDR2 YYNGEE. This CDR3 region has 20 residues. CDR3 amino acids: CASGGAEDRTGGKSNQPQHF. The DNA of the CDR3 is TGTGCCAGCGGAGGGGCCGAGGATCGGACGGGAGGTAAAAGCAATCAGCCCCAGCATTTT.

This clone was seen only once. This rearrangement joins TRBV13 to TRBJ2-7; D ambiguous. Germline CDR1 and CDR2: PRHDT and FYEKMQ (reference sequence). The V end lost 0 bases, the J end lost 5 bases, and 8 bases lay between the germline ends. The CDR3 is 13 amino acids. The CDR3 DNA is TGTGCCAGCAGCTTAGGCAGATCGGACGAGCAGTACTTC. Translating it yields CASSLGRSDEQYF. The entire variable domain, with the rest obtained from reference TRBV13 and TRBJ2-7, is as follows: AAGVIQSPRHLIKEKRETATLKCYPIPRHDTVYWYQQGPGQDPQFLISFYEKMQSDKGSIPDRFSAQQFSDYHSELNMSSLELGDSALYFCASSLGRSDEQYFGPGTRLTVT.

This clone was recorded only once. V is TRBV27 and J is TRBJ1-3; D is unclear. This CDR3 is 16 amino acids long. The germline V gene has CDR1 MNHEY and CDR2 SMNVEV (reference sequence). The ends were cut back, 5 bases at V and 9 bases at J, with 23 bases in the middle. This CDR3 is CASSGQPPGVETTIYF. The DNA of the CDR3 is TGTGCCAGCAGTGGCCAACCCCCCGGGGTTGAAACCACCATATATTTT.

This chain connects TRBV5-6 to TRBJ1-4; 8 positions agree with TRBD1. J gave up 0 bases and V 2 bases, and 6 bases lay outside the gene matches. Germline CDR1 is SGHDT and CDR2 is YYEEEE. This CDR3 is built from 17 residues. CDR3 amino acids: CASSFRGTGTTNEKLFF. The CDR3 bases are TGTGCCAGCAGCTTCCGGGGGACAGGCACAACTAATGAAAAACTGTTTTTT.

This clone was seen once. The identical CDR3 is also encoded by other nucleotide sequences in the sample. The gene calls are TRBV11-2 and TRBJ1-4, with TRBD1 matching over 10 bases. CDR3 length equals 14 residues. Germline-derived CDR1 and CDR2 are SGHAT and FQNNGV. V trimming: 3 bases; J trimming: 7 bases; junction bases outside the gene matches: 2. This chain's CDR3 is CASSFDRGREKLFF. CDR3 coding DNA: TGTGCCAGCAGCTTCGACAGGGGGCGTGAAAAACTGTTTTTT.

This rearrangement joins TRBV4-1 to TRBJ2-2; 8 nucleotides align to TRBD2. The CDR3 contains 16 residues. Germline V gene data show CDR1 as MGHRA and CDR2 as YSYEKL. V shed 6 bases and J 4 bases; nucleotides not matched to a gene: 10. CDR3 coding DNA: TGCGCCAGCAGGCGCGGGGGGCGGACACTCACCGGGGAGCTGTTTTTT. Translating it yields CASRRGGRTLTGELFF.